A single sample gave rise to the 9 T cell receptor beta chains below, sequenced in a study of vaccination effects on CD4 cells after COVID-19. When ten to eleven days of culture had elapsed, CD4+ T cells were isolated. Participants were given two doses of BNT162b2 or mRNA-1273 vaccine. Their specific antigens are unknown. Assay: immunoSEQ multiplex PCR; the TCRdb copy retains only in-frame clones and omits some. The table includes approximately 47,000 clones, about three quarters detected once. The sequenced sample was CD4+ T cells from PBMCs cultured without peptide, obtained after COVID-19 vaccination. The receptors originated from a human donor who received a COVID-19 vaccine.

V usage is TRBV6-5 and J usage is TRBJ2-1; 7 nucleotides agree with TRBD1. Germline V gene sequence: CDR1 MNHEY, CDR2 SVGAGI. The CDR3 totals 15 residues. V lost 5 bases to trimming and J lost 1 base; unmatched junction nucleotides: 5. Here the CDR3 reads CASSNRQGSYNEQFF. CDR3 sequence (DNA): TGTGCCAGCAGTAATAGACAGGGATCCTACAATGAGCAGTTCTTC.

There are a few counts of this clone. CDR3 nucleotide sequence: TGTGCCAGCAGTTGGGGCAGGGGTGACAAAGAGACCCAGTACTTC. This gives the protein CASSWGRGDKETQYF. The chain joins TRBV27 to TRBJ2-5, with a tentative D call TRBD1 (6 bases). CDR1 is MNHEY and CDR2 is SMNVEV in the germline V gene (reference sequence). The V end was cut by 4 bases, the J end by 3 bases, with 15 bases between. This CDR3 is built from 15 residues.

This clone was picked up a small number of times. The V gene is TRBV11-2, the J gene TRBJ1-5, with 10 nucleotides matching TRBD1. The V gene's germline CDR1 is SGHAT and CDR2 FQNNGV. V lost 5 bases to trimming and J lost 3 bases; unmatched junction nucleotides: 4. CDR3 length: 15 amino acids. The CDR3 spells CASSRGTGDNQPQHF. CDR3 nucleotide sequence: TGTGCCAGCAGCCGAGGGACAGGGGACAATCAGCCCCAGCATTTT.

The chain has TRBV19 and TRBJ2-1; 10 bases map to TRBD2. The CDR3 consists of 17 residues. The V gene's germline CDR1 is LNHDA and CDR2 SQIVND (reference sequence). The J segment lost 4 bases and the V segment lost 9 bases, leaving 15 bases of the junction unmatched. The CDR3 DNA sequence: TGTGCCAGCTCGACCGCTAGCGGGGGAACTCAATACAATGAGCAGTTCTTC. This gives the protein CASSTASGGTQYNEQFF.

The chain employs TRBV11-2 and TRBJ1-5; 9 nucleotides agree with TRBD1. The junction had 2 bases not matched to a gene; V was cut back by 4 bases and J by 1 base. Per germline, CDR1 SGHAT and CDR2 FQNNGV. This CDR3 contains 15 residues. The CDR3 region has the DNA TGTGCCAGCAGCTGGGGGACAGGGAGCAATCAGCCCCAGCATTTT. Translated, it gives CASSWGTGSNQPQHF.

This chain connects TRBV6-1 to TRBJ1-2; TRBD1 is a possible D gene (6 bases). CDR1 is MNHNS and CDR2 is SASEGT in the germline V gene. The CDR3 sequence is 13 residues long. The V end lost 8 bases, the J end lost 1 base, and 11 bases lay between the germline ends. The CDR3 region has the DNA TGTGCCAGCGGAATGGACAGTAACTATGGCTACACCTTC. It yields the protein CASGMDSNYGYTF.

The DNA of the CDR3 is TGTGCCAGCAGCGTACACTGGGGGCGGGACACCGGGGAGCTGTTTTTT. This encodes CASSVHWGRDTGELFF. This chain joins TRBV9 and TRBJ2-2; tentatively, D is TRBD1 (6 bases). V lost 1 base and J 3 bases, leaving 13 bases between the germline ends. This CDR3 comprises 16 residues. Germline V CDR1 and CDR2: SGDLS, YYNGEE.

This chain uses TRBV25-1 with TRBJ2-2; D unresolved. The CDR3 runs to 14 residues. V lost 1 base and J lost 0, with 3 bases in between. In germline, CDR1 is MGHDK, CDR2 SYGVNS. Here the CDR3 reads CASSEWANTGELFF. The DNA for the CDR3 is TGTGCCAGCAGTGAATGGGCGAACACCGGGGAGCTGTTTTTT.

The chain couples TRBV19 to TRBJ2-2; D may be TRBD1 (5 bases). This CDR3 is built from 14 residues. CDR1 and CDR2 (germline): LNHDA, SQIVND (reference sequence). Between the trimmed V and J ends, which lost 7 bases and 0 bases, there was a span of 9 bases. CDR3 sequence: CASTWGSNTGELFF. CDR3 in DNA: TGTGCCAGTACGTGGGGCTCGAACACCGGGGAGCTGTTTTTT. Using reference TRBV19 and TRBJ2-2 for the parts outside the CDR3, the full variable domain is DGGITQSPKYLFRKEGQNVTLSCEQNLNHDAMYWYRQDPGQGLRLIYYSQIVNDFQKGDIAEGYSVSREKKESFPLTVTSAQKNPTAFYLCASTWGSNTGELFFGEGSRLTVL.